A single sample is the source of the 20 T cell receptor beta chains below, sequenced in a study of blood T cell repertoires in COVID-19. Clones were read by immunoSEQ multiplex PCR, and TCRdb kept only the in-frame ones, dropping some. The sample contains about 39,000 clones, over 70% of which appear only once. The sample consisted of peripheral blood. Every receptor here comes from a man in his fifties with active or convalescent COVID-19.

The chain links TRBV5-1 to TRBJ1-4; TRBD1 is a possible D gene (5 bases). CDR3 length: 16 amino acids. V lost 4 bases, J lost 0 bases, and 13 bases lay in between. Germline V gene lookup returns CDR1 SGHRS and CDR2 YFSETQ. The CDR3 is CASSPRVTATNEKLFF. As DNA, the CDR3 is TGCGCCAGCAGCCCCAGGGTCACAGCAACTAATGAAAAACTGTTTTTT.

The chain joins TRBV6-5 to TRBJ2-1; the match to TRBD2 covers 7 bases. The CDR3 loop spans 14 amino acids. V was pared by 6 bases and J by 7 bases, with 9 bases of the junction left unmatched. Germline values: CDR1 MNHEY, CDR2 SVGAGI. The CDR3 reads CASRAGLSGNEQFF. In DNA, the CDR3 is TGTGCCAGCAGAGCCGGACTTAGCGGGAATGAGCAGTTCTTC.

This rearrangement joins TRBV5-1 to TRBJ1-4; D unresolved. This CDR3 region has 15 residues. Trimming took 2 bases from V and 4 from J, leaving 12 bases between them. Germline V gene sequence: CDR1 SGHRS, CDR2 YFSETQ. CDR3 protein: CASSLSLSNNEKLFF. Written as DNA, the CDR3 is TGCGCCAGCAGCTTAAGCCTATCCAATAATGAAAAACTGTTTTTT.

This sequence joins TRBV12-3 or TRBV12-4 and TRBJ2-1; tentative D call: TRBD2 (5 bases). Trimming took off 3 bases at V and 7 bases at J, with 10 bases between the two ends. The CDR3 loop spans 13 amino acids. CDR3 loop: CASSFGPGNEQFF. The CDR3 DNA is TGTGCCAGCAGTTTCGGACCGGGGAATGAGCAGTTCTTC.

This chain joins TRBV6-2 or TRBV6-3 and TRBJ2-4, with D possibly matching TRBD2 (5 bases). The germline V gene has CDR1 MNHEY and CDR2 SVGEGT. The length of the CDR3 is 16 residues. V was clipped by 2 bases and J by 0 bases, with 11 bases between them. In DNA, the CDR3 is TGTGCCAGCAGTTACCCCCTGGGAGAAGCCAAAAACATTCAGTACTTC. Its translation is CASSYPLGEAKNIQYF.

J is TRBJ1-4 and V is TRBV4-1; TRBD1 is a possible D gene (6 bases). The germline V and J ends were trimmed by 4 bases and 1 base, with 13 bases remaining between them. The CDR3 length is 16 residues. The germline V gene has CDR1 MGHRA and CDR2 YSYEKL. CDR3 sequence (DNA): TGCGCCAGCAGCCGGACAGTTTTTATAACTAATGAAAAACTGTTTTTT. Translating it yields CASSRTVFITNEKLFF.

This clone has just a few counts. This chain joins TRBV7-9 and TRBJ2-2, with 7 bases matching TRBD1. The germline CDR1 and CDR2 sequences are SEHNR and FQNEAQ (reference sequence). V dropped 2 bases and J dropped 6; count of bases not matched to a gene: 0. CDR3 length: 13 residues. The CDR3 DNA follows: TGTGCCAGCAGCTTAACAGGGGCCGGGGAGCTGTTTTTT. Its protein product is CASSLTGAGELFF.

This clone was observed a few times. The rearrangement uses TRBV3-1 (or the pseudogene TRBV3-2) and TRBJ1-1, with D possibly being TRBD1 (6 bases). CDR3 length equals 14 residues. Trimming took 3 bases from V and 7 from J, leaving 15 bases between them. Germline V gene sequence: CDR1 LGHDT, CDR2 YNNKEL (reference sequence). The DNA of the CDR3 is TGTGCCAGCAGCCAGGTACGCGGGGGGCGTGAAGCTTTCTTT. It translates to CASSQVRGGREAFF.

In its sample, this clone was seen a few times. J is TRBJ1-6 and V is TRBV6-4; 7 bases align to TRBD1. The germline CDR1 and CDR2 sequences are MRHNA and SNTAGT. The CDR3 covers 14 residues. V lost 2 bases to trimming and J lost 7 bases; unmatched junction nucleotides: 2. CDR3 protein: CASSDRDSNSPLHF. CDR3 nucleotides: TGTGCCAGCAGTGACCGGGACAGCAATTCACCCCTCCACTTT.

V and J are TRBV12-3 or TRBV12-4 and TRBJ1-2; D gene unclear. V was clipped by 1 base and J by 4 bases, with 7 bases between them. The CDR3 is made up of 13 amino acids. The DNA for the CDR3 is TGTGCCAGCAGTTTAGGCGGGAGCTATGGCTACACCTTC. Translated, it gives CASSLGGSYGYTF.

The J gene is TRBJ1-5, the V gene TRBV18, with D perhaps TRBD1 (6 bases). The CDR3 loop spans 16 amino acids. Trimming left V 3 bases short and J 0 bases short, with 12 bases between. CDR1 is KGHSH and CDR2 is LQKENI in the germline V gene. In DNA form, the CDR3 reads TGTGCCAGCTCACCCGGGACACCGAATAGCAATCAGCCCCAGCATTTT. This translates into CASSPGTPNSNQPQHF.

The V gene is TRBV5-1, the J gene TRBJ2-5, with 9 bases fitting TRBD2. The ends lost 2 bases at V and 5 bases at J; junction bases unmatched: 16. The CDR3 is 18 amino acids. Germline lookup yields CDR1 SGHRS and CDR2 YFSETQ. The CDR3 DNA reads TGCGCCAGCAGCTTAACCCTCTCGACTAGCGGAGGCGGGGAGACCCAGTACTTC. Protein product: CASSLTLSTSGGGETQYF.

This clone was found once. The rearrangement joins TRBV11-2 to TRBJ2-2, with 7 bases aligning to TRBD1. This CDR3 comprises 14 residues. Germline CDR1 reads SGHAT; CDR2 reads FQNNGV. With V trimmed by 5 bases and J by 6 bases, 6 bases remained unmatched. CDR3: CASSPGQRAGELFF. The CDR3 bases are TGTGCCAGCAGCCCGGGACAGAGGGCCGGGGAGCTGTTTTTT.

This clone was observed a single time. The chain is built from TRBV3-1 (or the pseudogene TRBV3-2) and TRBJ2-1; 9 bases are shared with TRBD1. Germline V gene sequence: CDR1 LGHDT, CDR2 YNNKEL (reference sequence). This CDR3 is 17 amino acids long. The J segment lost 0 bases and the V segment lost 3 bases, leaving 6 bases of the junction unmatched. The chain's CDR3 is CASSHRTGADSYNEQFF. The DNA of the CDR3 is TGTGCCAGCAGCCACCGGACAGGGGCCGACTCCTACAATGAGCAGTTCTTC.

The rearrangement links TRBV19 to TRBJ2-2; TRBD1 is a possible D gene (6 bases). Germline CDR1 and CDR2: LNHDA and SQIVND (reference sequence). V was clipped by 5 bases and J by 4 bases, with 14 bases between them. This CDR3 spans 15 amino acids. CDR3 DNA: TGTGCCAGTAGTCTGAACCGGGACACCACCGGGGAGCTGTTTTTT. It is translated as CASSLNRDTTGELFF.

The CDR3 nucleotides are TGTGCCAGCAGCACGTACCTAGCTGGTGAGCAGTACTTC. This translates into CASSTYLAGEQYF. The gene calls are TRBV7-3 and TRBJ2-7; perhaps TRBD2 as D (5 bases). CDR3 length: 13 residues. CDR1 SGHTA and CDR2 FQGTGA come from the germline V gene. V gave up 5 bases and J gave up 7 bases, with 15 bases separating them.

The CDR3 DNA reads TGTGCCAGCAGTGCCCAGGTGAACTATGGCTACACCTTC. It encodes CASSAQVNYGYTF. The V gene is TRBV2, the J gene TRBJ1-2; D is undetermined. The V and J ends lost 4 bases and 2 bases respectively, with 8 bases between them. The germline V gene encodes CDR1 SNHLY and CDR2 FYNNEI. This CDR3 contains 13 residues.

The J gene is TRBJ2-3, the V gene TRBV11-3, with TRBD1 matching over 8 bases. Germline V gene sequence: CDR1 SGHNT, CDR2 YENEEA. This CDR3 is built from 16 residues. Trimming cost V 3 bases and J 2 bases; bases outside gene matches: 7. CDR3 sequence reads: CASSLMGQAPTDTQYF. The CDR3 coding sequence is TGTGCCAGCAGCTTGATGGGACAGGCCCCCACAGATACGCAGTATTTT.

The V gene is TRBV6-1, the J gene TRBJ1-1; TRBD1 matches at 9 bases. The CDR3 consists of 15 residues. Germline values: CDR1 MNHNS, CDR2 SASEGT. J was trimmed by 2 bases and V by 1 base; bases with no gene match: 2. CDR3 sequence (DNA): TGTGCCAGCAGTGAAGGGACAGGGGAAAACACTGAAGCTTTCTTT. Its translation is CASSEGTGENTEAFF.

This chain uses TRBV7-9 with TRBJ2-7; D is unclear. Germline V gives CDR1 SEHNR, CDR2 FQNEAQ (reference sequence). CDR3 size: 12 residues. The ends were cut back, 2 bases at V and 7 bases at J, with 9 bases in the middle. The CDR3 DNA follows: TGTGCCAGCAGCTTAATTACGGTGGAGCAGTACTTC. Its protein is CASSLITVEQYF.